This T cell receptor beta chain was profiled in a study of regulatory T cells in long-lasting Graves disease. Points from the study as a whole: Segments TRBV28, TRBJ1-2 and TRBJ2-5 showed preferential usage in persistent disease.

The table lists this clonotype with a few counts. Its antigen is unknown. Construction of TCR beta libraries relied on iRepertoire HTBI primers and on Arm-PCR targeting CDR3 regions. TCRdb used MiXCR to reprocess the multiplex PCR reads, holding one entry per CDR3 protein. The data show about 470,000 distinct CDR3 sequences, less than 25% seen once. The time point is: persistent/refractory GD, antithyroid drugs over 5 years with positive TRAb. RNA isolated from PBMCs was used to make the TCR library. Germline V gene data show CDR1 as MDHEN and CDR2 as SYDVKM. CDR3 size: 13 residues. Trimming stripped 2 bases from V and 0 bases from J, with 2 bases between.

This clonotype was sampled from a female donor with Graves disease. J is TRBJ2-1 and V is TRBV28, with no clear D. This specimen consisted of peripheral blood mononuclear cells (PBMCs), obtained when the disease was refractory, from a patient treated with antithyroid drugs. CDR3 protein: CASSLRSYNEQFF. The CDR3 region has the DNA TGTGCCAGCAGTTTACGCTCCTACAATGAGCAGTTCTTC.